These 14 T cell receptor beta chains originate from one sample sequenced in a study of graft-versus-host responses after intestinal transplantation. TCRdb's copy holds only in-frame clones and misses some; the assay was immunoSEQ multiplex PCR. Of about 77,000 clones in the sample, about nine tenths are singletons; the top ten hold 0.69%. The sample consisted of PBMCs, taken 98 days after intestinal transplantation. The receptors originated from a human patient who received an intestinal transplant, so some T cells may come from the graft donor.

V usage is TRBV7-9 and J usage is TRBJ2-1; 9 bases are a match to TRBD2. V lost 4 bases and J lost 8; bases outside the gene matches: 12. CDR3 length: 16 residues. Looked up from germline, CDR1 is SEHNR and CDR2 is FQNEAQ (reference sequence). The CDR3 is CASSSQFLAGSDEQFF. The CDR3 DNA reads as TGTGCCAGCAGCTCCCAGTTCCTAGCGGGGTCGGATGAGCAGTTCTTC.

The chain is built from TRBV10-2 and TRBJ1-4; D is ambiguous. This CDR3 contains 15 residues. Germline V CDR1 and CDR2: WSHSY, SAAADI. Trimming removed 6 bases at V and 0 bases at J, with 11 bases between. CDR3 DNA sequence: TGCGCCAGCAGCGACCCCGTGGCAACTAATGAAAAACTGTTTTTT. This encodes CASSDPVATNEKLFF.

This chain links TRBV7-9 with TRBJ2-5, with D possibly being TRBD1 (5 bases). Germline lookup yields CDR1 SEHNR and CDR2 FQNEAQ (reference sequence). V dropped 1 base and J dropped 1 base, with 10 bases sitting between them. This CDR3 has 15 amino acids. In DNA, the CDR3 is TGTGCCAGCAGCTTAGTCAGGGCCTCCCAAGAGACCCAGTACTTC. Protein sequence: CASSLVRASQETQYF.

This chain uses TRBV5-4 with TRBJ2-5, with 11 nucleotides matching TRBD1. V dropped 5 bases and J dropped 1; count of bases not matched to a gene: 7. In germline, CDR1 is SGHNT, CDR2 YYREEE (reference sequence). The CDR3 is 16 amino acids. The CDR3 coding sequence is TGTGCCAGCAGACAAGGACAGGGGGCGTCCCAAGAGACCCAGTACTTC. This codes for CASRQGQGASQETQYF.

The chain is built from TRBV2 and TRBJ1-5, with a weak D call TRBD1 (6 bases). The germline gives CDR1 SNHLY, CDR2 FYNNEI. CDR3 length: 16 amino acids. The germline V and J ends were trimmed by 5 bases and 4 bases, with 18 bases remaining between them. This CDR3 is CASSTPGDKRNQPQHF. Here the CDR3 DNA reads TGTGCCAGCAGTACTCCAGGGGATAAACGGAATCAGCCCCAGCATTTT.

This clone has just one count. V gene TRBV7-3 combines with J gene TRBJ1-2; maybe TRBD1 (5 bases). The ends were cut back, 2 bases at V and 5 bases at J, with 9 bases in the middle. Germline V lookup: CDR1 SGHTA, CDR2 FQGTGA. The CDR3 totals 13 residues. The CDR3 sequence is CASSLGGAYGYTF. The CDR3 nucleotides are TGTGCCAGCAGCTTAGGGGGAGCTTATGGCTACACCTTC.

The V call is TRBV5-4, the J call TRBJ2-1; 10 bases match TRBD2. Germline-derived CDR1 and CDR2 are SGHNT and YYREEE (reference sequence). Trimming cost V 4 bases and J 3 bases; bases outside gene matches: 4. The CDR3 consists of 15 residues. As DNA, the CDR3 is TGTGCCAGCAGCCCCACTAGCGGGGACTACAATGAGCAGTTCTTC. Translation gives CASSPTSGDYNEQFF.

V usage is TRBV19 and J usage is TRBJ1-5; 7 bases align to TRBD1. The CDR3 consists of 17 residues. Germline V gene data show CDR1 as LNHDA and CDR2 as SQIVND (reference sequence). The V and J ends lost 5 bases and 5 bases, in that order; junction bases with no gene match: 15. The CDR3 here is CASSLRQGRALDQPQHF. The CDR3 DNA reads TGTGCCAGTAGTCTCCGACAGGGACGAGCGTTGGATCAGCCCCAGCATTTT. The full variable domain, its missing parts supplied by reference TRBV19 and TRBJ1-5, is DGGITQSPKYLFRKEGQNVTLSCEQNLNHDAMYWYRQDPGQGLRLIYYSQIVNDFQKGDIAEGYSVSREKKESFPLTVTSAQKNPTAFYLCASSLRQGRALDQPQHFGDGTRLSIL.

V is TRBV5-1 and J is TRBJ2-2, with D maybe TRBD2 (6 bases). Germline CDR1 and CDR2: SGHRS and YFSETQ. With 1 base removed from V and 3 bases from J, the gap between germline ends came to 13 bases. The CDR3 is made up of 16 amino acids. The CDR3 sequence is CASSLFTGDDTGELFF. Here the CDR3 DNA reads TGCGCCAGCAGCTTGTTCACGGGAGACGACACCGGGGAGCTGTTTTTT.

The chain employs TRBV7-2 and TRBJ2-7, with a weak D call TRBD1 (5 bases). The germline CDR1 and CDR2 sequences are SGHTA and FQGNSA. This CDR3 is 15 amino acids long. Between the trimmed V and J ends, which lost 2 bases and 2 bases, there was a span of 13 bases. CDR3 in DNA: TGTGCCAGCAGCTTAAGGCAGAACAGGCCCTACGAGCAGTACTTC. Its protein is CASSLRQNRPYEQYF. Full variable domain (rest looked up from reference TRBV7-2 and TRBJ2-7): GAGVSQSPSNKVTEKGKDVELRCDPISGHTALYWYRQSLGQGLEFLIYFQGNSAPDKSGLPSDRFSAERTGGSVSTLTIQRTQQEDSAVYLCASSLRQNRPYEQYFGPGTRLTVT.

This chain joins TRBV18 and TRBJ2-1; possible D gene TRBD1, 6 bases. Between the trimmed V and J ends, which lost 6 bases and 1 base, there was a span of 19 bases. The CDR3 loop spans 17 amino acids. Germline V gives CDR1 KGHSH, CDR2 LQKENI. This CDR3 reads CASSRASGVPSYNEQFF. CDR3 nucleotide sequence: TGTGCCAGCTCTCGAGCCTCAGGGGTTCCATCCTACAATGAGCAGTTCTTC.

The CDR3 reads CASLEQSSYNSPLHF. The CDR3 DNA reads TGTGCCAGCCTCGAACAGAGCTCCTATAATTCACCCCTCCACTTT. This rearrangement joins TRBV2 to TRBJ1-6; D gene ambiguous. With 8 bases removed from V and 0 bases from J, the gap between germline ends came to 11 bases. CDR3 length: 15 amino acids. Germline CDR1 reads SNHLY; CDR2 reads FYNNEI.

This chain joins TRBV7-2 and TRBJ2-1; 14 nucleotides match TRBD2. With 3 bases clipped from V and 5 bases from J, the junction kept 0 bases outside the gene matches. CDR1 is SGHTA and CDR2 is FQGNSA in the germline V gene. This CDR3 has 15 amino acids. The CDR3 loop is CASSLGLAGDNEQFF. CDR3 nucleotides: TGTGCCAGCAGCTTGGGACTAGCGGGGGACAATGAGCAGTTCTTC.

V usage is TRBV5-1 and J usage is TRBJ2-7, with 8 bases matching TRBD2. V shed 2 bases, J shed 4 bases, and the junction held 8 bases outside the gene matches. CDR3 size: 15 residues. Germline CDR1 SGHRS, CDR2 YFSETQ. The CDR3 here is CASSFSGIAPYEQYF. CDR3 nucleotides: TGCGCCAGCAGCTTTAGCGGGATCGCTCCTTACGAGCAGTACTTC. Full variable domain (missing parts from reference TRBV5-1 and TRBJ2-7): KAGVTQTPRYLIKTRGQQVTLSCSPISGHRSVSWYQQTPGQGLQFLFEYFSETQRNKGNFPGRFSGRQFSNSRSEMNVSTLELGDSALYLCASSFSGIAPYEQYFGPGTRLTVT.